The 13 T cell receptor beta chains below were found in one sample sequenced in a study of T-cell reconstitution after alpha-beta-depleted transplantation in children. For TCRbeta, the library was prepared with unique molecular identifiers. A single record per CDR3 protein comes from TCRdb applying MiXCR to the PCR reads. The data contain some 390,000 distinct CDR3 sequences, around 21% of them singletons. The sequenced sample was PBMCs from the stem cell graft donor, obtained from the stem cell graft. These receptors were taken from a human donor who donated a stem cell graft to a child with acute myeloid leukemia.

The chain carries TRBV29-1 and TRBJ2-7; 10 nucleotides align to TRBD1. The junction had 3 bases not matched to a gene; V was cut back by 7 bases and J by 3 bases. CDR1 is SQVTM, CDR2 ANQGSEA, per germline. The CDR3 is made up of 12 amino acids. CDR3 sequence: CSATGGGYEQYF. CDR3 nucleotide sequence: TGCAGCGCGACAGGGGGCGGCTACGAGCAGTACTTC.

The sample holds many counts of this clonotype. This chain uses TRBV20-1 with TRBJ2-7, with 9 bases fitting TRBD1. CDR3 length: 13 residues. The germline V gene has CDR1 DFQATT and CDR2 SNEGSKA (reference sequence). J lost 6 bases, V lost 3 bases, and 6 bases had no gene match. CDR3 DNA sequence: TGCAGTGCTAGCATACAGGGGGCAGGCGAGCAGTACTTC. It codes for CSASIQGAGEQYF.

This clonotype was detected once. Here the CDR3 DNA reads TGTGCCAGCAGCACCCGACAGGGGGGTTACGATGAGCAGTTCTTC. Protein product: CASSTRQGGYDEQFF. This chain uses TRBV9 with TRBJ2-1; TRBD1 aligns across 9 bases. The CDR3 covers 15 residues. J was trimmed by 8 bases and V by 4 bases; bases with no gene match: 10. Germline loops: CDR1 SGDLS, CDR2 YYNGEE.

This clonotype has a handful of counts. The chain carries TRBV12-3 or TRBV12-4 and TRBJ2-3; D might be TRBD1 (6 bases). This CDR3 is built from 16 residues. V was cut by 6 bases and J by 2 bases, with 18 bases left in between. CDR3 region: CASRVGAGAYTDTQYF. CDR3 DNA sequence: TGTGCCAGCAGGGTGGGGGCCGGAGCCTACACAGATACGCAGTATTTT.

The rearrangement links TRBV20-1 to TRBJ2-1; D not certain. Germline-derived CDR1 and CDR2 are DFQATT and SNEGSKA (reference sequence). The CDR3 length is 14 residues. V lost 0 bases and J lost 14, with 20 bases in between. The CDR3 DNA reads as TGCAGTGCTAGAGATTTGGTTTGGGCGGATCGGGAGTTCTTC. Amino acids: CSARDLVWADREFF.

Only a few counts were recorded for this clonotype. Relative to the germline gene, one junction end is altered; a read error may explain this. The chain carries TRBV28 and TRBJ2-7, with 7 bases aligning to TRBD1. The CDR3 covers 15 residues. Germline assignment: CDR1 MDHEN and CDR2 SYDVKM. CDR3 residues: CASSLFGTASSEQYF. The CDR3 nucleotides read TGTGCCAGCAGCCTATTCGGGACAGCATCCTCCGAGCAGTACTTC.

The chain combines TRBV24-1 with TRBJ2-7; 7 bases fit TRBD2. Per germline, CDR1 KGHDR and CDR2 SFDVKD. The CDR3 is 15 amino acids. The ends lost 3 bases at V and 4 bases at J; junction bases unmatched: 8. The CDR3 is CATSDPTRGSYEQYF. In DNA, the CDR3 is TGTGCCACCAGTGATCCCACTCGCGGGAGTTACGAGCAGTACTTC.

At least ten counts were recorded for this clonotype. This rearrangement joins TRBV20-1 to TRBJ2-1; the match to TRBD2 covers 10 bases. Unmatched junction bases numbered 8, after V lost 2 bases and J lost 1 base. This CDR3 has 17 residues. Germline V CDR1 and CDR2: DFQATT, SNEGSKA (reference sequence). The CDR3 sequence: CSARPYRTSGSYNEQFF. DNA of the CDR3: TGCAGTGCTAGACCATACCGGACTAGCGGTTCCTACAATGAGCAGTTCTTC.

This chain joins TRBV12-3 or TRBV12-4 and TRBJ2-7; 8 bases are a match to TRBD2. This CDR3 contains 14 residues. The V segment lost 4 bases and the J segment 3 bases; nucleotides outside the gene matches: 5. CDR3 sequence (DNA): TGTGCCAGCAGTTGGGGACTAGAGGTCTACGAGCAGTACTTC. Amino acid sequence: CASSWGLEVYEQYF.

The V call is TRBV24-1, the J call TRBJ2-1, with D tentatively TRBD2 (5 bases). Germline CDR1 and CDR2: KGHDR and SFDVKD. V lost 2 bases, J lost 7 bases, and 5 bases lay in between. The CDR3 has 12 amino acids. The CDR3 nucleotides read TGTGCCACCAGTGATTCGGGAAATGAGCAGTTCTTC. This encodes CATSDSGNEQFF.

Turning to this clonotype: A read error may be the cause here, since a much bigger clone is one base away. The chain links TRBV7-9 to TRBJ2-5; 11 bases agree with TRBD2. Germline assignment: CDR1 SEHNR and CDR2 FQNEAQ (reference sequence). J lost 5 bases, V lost 4 bases, and 3 bases had no gene match. The CDR3 is made up of 14 amino acids. The CDR3 DNA sequence: TGTGCCAGCAGCTCGGGACTAGCGGACGAGACCCAGTACTTC. It specifies CASSSGLADETQYF. Full variable domain (rest looked up from reference TRBV7-9 and TRBJ2-5): DTGVSQNPRHKITKRGQNVTFRCDPISEHNRLYWYRQTLGQGPEFLTYFQNEAQLEKSRLLSDRFSAERPKGSFSTLEIQRTEQGDSAMYLCASSSGLADETQYFGPGTRLLVL.

This clonotype was counted only a few times. The chain links TRBV28 to TRBJ1-5, with D maybe TRBD1 (5 bases). The CDR3 has 17 residues. Germline V gene sequence: CDR1 MDHEN, CDR2 SYDVKM. V was shortened by 2 bases and J by 3 bases, with 17 bases between the two germline ends. This CDR3 reads CASSLGGTGTYNQPQHF. The DNA for the CDR3 is TGTGCCAGCAGTTTAGGGGGTACGGGGACCTACAATCAGCCCCAGCATTTT. The full variable domain, completed using reference TRBV28 and TRBJ1-5, is DVKVTQSSRYLVKRTGEKVFLECVQDMDHENMFWYRQDPGLGLRLIYFSYDVKMKEKGDIPEGYSVSREKKERFSLILESASTNQTSMYLCASSLGGTGTYNQPQHFGDGTRLSIL.

This clonotype was detected a few times. CDR3 sequence reads: CASSSWTGELFF. CDR3 sequence (DNA): TGTGCCAGCAGTTCATGGACCGGGGAGCTGTTTTTT. The chain is built from TRBV27 and TRBJ2-2; D is unclear. This CDR3 region has 12 residues. Trimming cost V 4 bases and J 5 bases, with 5 bases left between them. CDR1 is MNHEY, CDR2 SMNVEV, per germline (reference sequence).